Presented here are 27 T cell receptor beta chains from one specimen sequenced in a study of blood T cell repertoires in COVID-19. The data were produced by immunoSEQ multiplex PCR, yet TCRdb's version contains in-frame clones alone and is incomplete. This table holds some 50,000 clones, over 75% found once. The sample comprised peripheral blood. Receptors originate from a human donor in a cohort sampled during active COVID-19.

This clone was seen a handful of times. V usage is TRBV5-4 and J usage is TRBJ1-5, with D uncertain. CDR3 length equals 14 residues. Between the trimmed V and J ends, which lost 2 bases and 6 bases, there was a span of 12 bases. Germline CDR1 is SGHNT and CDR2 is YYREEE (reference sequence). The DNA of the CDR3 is TGTGCCAGCAGCTTTGGCGGGGAAGCTCAGCCCCAGCATTTT. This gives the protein CASSFGGEAQPQHF.

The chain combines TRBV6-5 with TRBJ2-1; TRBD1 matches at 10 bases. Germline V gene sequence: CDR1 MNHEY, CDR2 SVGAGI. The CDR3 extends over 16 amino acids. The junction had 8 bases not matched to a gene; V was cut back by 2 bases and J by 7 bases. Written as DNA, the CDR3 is TGTGCCAGCAGTTACCAACCGGGACAGGGGTTAAATGAGCAGTTCTTC. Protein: CASSYQPGQGLNEQFF.

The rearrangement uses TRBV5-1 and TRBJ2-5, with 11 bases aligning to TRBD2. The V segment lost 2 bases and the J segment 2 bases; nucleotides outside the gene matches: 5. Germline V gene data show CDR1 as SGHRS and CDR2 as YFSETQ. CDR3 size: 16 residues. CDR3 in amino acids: CASSLSLAGGQETQYF. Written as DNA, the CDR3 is TGCGCCAGCAGCTTAAGTCTAGCGGGGGGACAAGAGACCCAGTACTTC.

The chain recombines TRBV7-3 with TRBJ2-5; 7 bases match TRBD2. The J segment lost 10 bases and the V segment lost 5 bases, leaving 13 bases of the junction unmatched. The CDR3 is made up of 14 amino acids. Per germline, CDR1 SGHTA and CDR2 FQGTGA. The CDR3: CASSRTGTTDDQYF. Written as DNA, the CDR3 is TGTGCCAGCAGCCGAACCGGGACTACCGACGACCAGTACTTC.

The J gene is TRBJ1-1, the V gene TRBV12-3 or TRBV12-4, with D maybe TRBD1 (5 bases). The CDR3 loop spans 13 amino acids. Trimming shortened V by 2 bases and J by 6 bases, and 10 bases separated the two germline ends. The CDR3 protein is CASSLWGGAEAFF. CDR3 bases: TGTGCCAGCAGTTTATGGGGGGGAGCTGAAGCTTTCTTT.

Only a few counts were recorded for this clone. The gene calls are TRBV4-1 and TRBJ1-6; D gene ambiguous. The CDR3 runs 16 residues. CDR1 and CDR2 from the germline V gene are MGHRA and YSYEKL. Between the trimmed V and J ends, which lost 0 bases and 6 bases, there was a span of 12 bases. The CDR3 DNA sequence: TGCGCCAGCAGCCAAGACAGAGGAAGAGGTAATTCACCCCTCCACTTT. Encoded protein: CASSQDRGRGNSPLHF.

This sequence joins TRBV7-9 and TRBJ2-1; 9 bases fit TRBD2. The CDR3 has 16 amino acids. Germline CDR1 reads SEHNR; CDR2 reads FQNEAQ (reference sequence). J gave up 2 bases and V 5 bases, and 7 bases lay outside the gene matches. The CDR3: CASSIYSGSAYNEQFF. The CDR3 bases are TGTGCCAGCAGCATATATAGCGGGAGTGCCTACAATGAGCAGTTCTTC.

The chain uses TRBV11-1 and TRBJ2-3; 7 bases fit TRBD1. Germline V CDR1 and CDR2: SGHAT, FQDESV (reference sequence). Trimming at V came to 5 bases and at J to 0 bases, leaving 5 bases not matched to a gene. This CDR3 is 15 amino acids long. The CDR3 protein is CASSRQGLSTDTQYF. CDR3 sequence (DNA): TGTGCCAGCAGCCGACAGGGTCTGAGCACAGATACGCAGTATTTT.

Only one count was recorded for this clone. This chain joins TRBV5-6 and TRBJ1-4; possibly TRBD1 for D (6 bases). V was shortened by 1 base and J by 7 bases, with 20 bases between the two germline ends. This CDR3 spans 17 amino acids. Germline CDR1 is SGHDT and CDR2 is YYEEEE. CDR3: CASSLSGGAGSSEKLFF. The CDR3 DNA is TGTGCCAGCAGCTTGAGTGGGGGGGCAGGGTCGAGTGAAAAACTGTTTTTT.

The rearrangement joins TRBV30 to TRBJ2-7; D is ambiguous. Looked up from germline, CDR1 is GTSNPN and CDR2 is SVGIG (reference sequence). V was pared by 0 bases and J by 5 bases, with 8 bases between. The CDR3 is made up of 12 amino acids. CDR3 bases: TGTGCCTGGAGTGTTGGTGGGCACGAGCAGTACTTC. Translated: CAWSVGGHEQYF. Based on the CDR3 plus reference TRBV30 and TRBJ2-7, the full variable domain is SQTIHQWPATLVQPVGSPLSLECTVEGTSNPNLYWYRQAAGRGLQLLFYSVGIGQISSEVPQNLSASRPQDRQFILSSKKLLLSDSGFYLCAWSVGGHEQYFGPGTRLTVT.

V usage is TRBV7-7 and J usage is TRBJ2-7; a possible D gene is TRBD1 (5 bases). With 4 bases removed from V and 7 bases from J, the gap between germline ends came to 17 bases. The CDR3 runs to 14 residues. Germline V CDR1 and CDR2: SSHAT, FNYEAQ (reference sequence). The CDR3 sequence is CASSYNRRWIEQYF. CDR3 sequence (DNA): TGTGCCAGCAGCTATAACAGGAGATGGATAGAGCAGTACTTC.

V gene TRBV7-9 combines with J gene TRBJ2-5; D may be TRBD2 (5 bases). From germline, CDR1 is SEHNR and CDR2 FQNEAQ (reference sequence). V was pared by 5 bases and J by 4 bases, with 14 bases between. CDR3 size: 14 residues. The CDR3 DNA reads TGTGCCAGCAGCCCCTGGGGAGCCCCAGAGACCCAGTACTTC. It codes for CASSPWGAPETQYF.

The DNA for the CDR3 is TGTGCCAGCAGTGCTCAGGGGGCGATACTAGAGACCCAGTACTTC. Translating it yields CASSAQGAILETQYF. This chain uses TRBV25-1 with TRBJ2-5, with TRBD1 identical over 8 bases. V shed 4 bases, J shed 4 bases, and the junction held 8 bases outside the gene matches. Germline values: CDR1 MGHDK, CDR2 SYGVNS. The CDR3 sequence is 15 residues long.

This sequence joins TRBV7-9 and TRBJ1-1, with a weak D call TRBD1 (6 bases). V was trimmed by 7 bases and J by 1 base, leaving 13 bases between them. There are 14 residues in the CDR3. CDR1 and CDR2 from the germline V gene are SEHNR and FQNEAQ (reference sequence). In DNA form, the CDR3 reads TGTGCCAGCACCCCGACAGGCCCGAACACTGAAGCTTTCTTT. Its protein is CASTPTGPNTEAFF.

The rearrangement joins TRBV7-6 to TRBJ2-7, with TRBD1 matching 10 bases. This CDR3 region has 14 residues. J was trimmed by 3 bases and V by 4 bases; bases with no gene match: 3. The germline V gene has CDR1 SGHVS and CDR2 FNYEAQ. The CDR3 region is CASSSWDRGYEQYF. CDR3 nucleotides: TGTGCCAGCAGCTCGTGGGACAGGGGCTACGAGCAGTACTTC.

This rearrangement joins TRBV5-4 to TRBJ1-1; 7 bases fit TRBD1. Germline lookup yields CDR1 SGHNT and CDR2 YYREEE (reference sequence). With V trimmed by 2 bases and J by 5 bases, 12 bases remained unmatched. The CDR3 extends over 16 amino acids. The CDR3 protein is CASSFDQTGTGTEAFF. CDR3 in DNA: TGTGCCAGCAGCTTTGACCAGACAGGGACGGGGACTGAAGCTTTCTTT.

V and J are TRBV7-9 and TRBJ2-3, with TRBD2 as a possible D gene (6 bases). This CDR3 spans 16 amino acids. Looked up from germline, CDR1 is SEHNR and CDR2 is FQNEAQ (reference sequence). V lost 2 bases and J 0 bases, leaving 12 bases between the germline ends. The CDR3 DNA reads TGTGCCAGCAGCTTAAATAGCGGCCCTAGCACAGATACGCAGTATTTT. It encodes CASSLNSGPSTDTQYF.

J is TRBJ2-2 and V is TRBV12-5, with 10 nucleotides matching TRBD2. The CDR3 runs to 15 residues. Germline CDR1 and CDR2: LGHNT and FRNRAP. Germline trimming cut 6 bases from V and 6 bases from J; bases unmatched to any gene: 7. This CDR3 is CASGPGTSVAGELFF. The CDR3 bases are TGTGCTAGTGGCCCCGGGACTAGCGTAGCCGGGGAGCTGTTTTTT.

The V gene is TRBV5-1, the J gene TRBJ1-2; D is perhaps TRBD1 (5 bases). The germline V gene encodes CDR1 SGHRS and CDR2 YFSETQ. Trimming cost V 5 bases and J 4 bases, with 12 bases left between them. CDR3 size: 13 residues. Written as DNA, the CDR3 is TGCGCCAGCAGTGATGGACAAGGCTATGGCTACACCTTC. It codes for CASSDGQGYGYTF.

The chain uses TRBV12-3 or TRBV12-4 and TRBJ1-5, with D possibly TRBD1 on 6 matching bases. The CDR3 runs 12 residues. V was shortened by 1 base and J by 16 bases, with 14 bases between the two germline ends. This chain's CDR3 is CASSLGGGFEHF. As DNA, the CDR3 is TGTGCCAGCAGTTTAGGAGGGGGATTTGAACATTTT.

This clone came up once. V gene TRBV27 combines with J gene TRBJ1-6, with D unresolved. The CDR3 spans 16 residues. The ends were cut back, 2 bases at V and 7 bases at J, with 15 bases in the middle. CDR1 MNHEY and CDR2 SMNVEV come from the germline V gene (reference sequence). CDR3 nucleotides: TGTGCCAGCAGTTTAAGGAGCCTTCCATTAAATTCACCCCTCCACTTT. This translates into CASSLRSLPLNSPLHF.

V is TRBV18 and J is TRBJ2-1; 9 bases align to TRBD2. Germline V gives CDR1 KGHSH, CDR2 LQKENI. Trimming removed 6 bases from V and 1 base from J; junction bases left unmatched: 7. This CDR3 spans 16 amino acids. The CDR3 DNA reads TGTGCCAGCTCCCGTAGCGGGGGAGCATCCTACAATGAGCAGTTCTTC. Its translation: CASSRSGGASYNEQFF.

Here the CDR3 DNA reads TGTGCCAGCAGCTTATCTATGGGGGCCAATCAGCCCCAGCATTTT. This encodes CASSLSMGANQPQHF. The V call is TRBV7-2, the J call TRBJ1-5; a weak D match, TRBD1 (6 bases). Germline assignment: CDR1 SGHTA and CDR2 FQGNSA. The CDR3 runs 15 residues. V lost 2 bases and J lost 3, with 11 bases in between. The full variable domain, its missing parts supplied by reference TRBV7-2 and TRBJ1-5, is GAGVSQSPSNKVTEKGKDVELRCDPISGHTALYWYRQSLGQGLEFLIYFQGNSAPDKSGLPSDRFSAERTGGSVSTLTIQRTQQEDSAVYLCASSLSMGANQPQHFGDGTRLSIL.

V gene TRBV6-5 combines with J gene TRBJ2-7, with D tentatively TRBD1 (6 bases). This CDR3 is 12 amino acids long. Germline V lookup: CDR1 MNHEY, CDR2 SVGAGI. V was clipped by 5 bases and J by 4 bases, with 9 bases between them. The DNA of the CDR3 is TGTGCCAGCAGTCCAAGGGGGTACGAGCAGTACTTC. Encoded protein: CASSPRGYEQYF.

The CDR3 here is CASSLKIYDGYTF. CDR3 DNA sequence: TGTGCCAGCAGTTTAAAGATCTACGATGGCTACACCTTC. The chain combines TRBV12-3 or TRBV12-4 with TRBJ1-2; D is ambiguous. The CDR3 has 13 amino acids. The V and J ends lost 2 bases and 6 bases respectively, with 10 bases between them.

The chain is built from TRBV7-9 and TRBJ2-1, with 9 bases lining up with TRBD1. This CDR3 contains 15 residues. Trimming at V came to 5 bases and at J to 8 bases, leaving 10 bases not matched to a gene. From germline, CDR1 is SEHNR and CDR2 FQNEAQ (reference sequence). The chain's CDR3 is CASSPLDRGRYEQFF. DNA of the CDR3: TGTGCCAGCAGCCCCCTGGACAGGGGTAGGTATGAGCAGTTCTTC.

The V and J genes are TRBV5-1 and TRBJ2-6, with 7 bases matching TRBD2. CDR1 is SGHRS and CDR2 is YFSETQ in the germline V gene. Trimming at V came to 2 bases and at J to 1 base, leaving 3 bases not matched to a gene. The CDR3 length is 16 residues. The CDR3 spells CASSFLRGSGANVLTF. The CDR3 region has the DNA TGCGCCAGCAGCTTTTTGCGGGGGTCTGGGGCCAACGTCCTGACTTTC. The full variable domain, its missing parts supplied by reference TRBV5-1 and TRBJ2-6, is KAGVTQTPRYLIKTRGQQVTLSCSPISGHRSVSWYQQTPGQGLQFLFEYFSETQRNKGNFPGRFSGRQFSNSRSEMNVSTLELGDSALYLCASSFLRGSGANVLTFGAGSRLTVL.